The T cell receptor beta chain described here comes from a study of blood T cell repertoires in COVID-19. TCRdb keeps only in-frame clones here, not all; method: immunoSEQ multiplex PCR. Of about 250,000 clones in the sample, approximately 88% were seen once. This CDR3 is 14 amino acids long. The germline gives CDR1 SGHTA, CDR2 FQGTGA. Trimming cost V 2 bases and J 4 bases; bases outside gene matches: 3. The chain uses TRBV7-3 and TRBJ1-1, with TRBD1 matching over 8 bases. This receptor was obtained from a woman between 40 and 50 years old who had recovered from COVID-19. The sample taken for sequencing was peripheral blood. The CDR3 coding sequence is TGTGCCAGCAGCTTAGGGACAGGATCCACTGAAGCTTTCTTT. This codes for CASSLGTGSTEAFF.